This T cell receptor beta chain was obtained from a study of blood T cell repertoires in COVID-19. Study-wide context: From T cells, B-cell-depleted T cells, or PBMCs came the material, which was cDNA or gDNA.

The CDR3 contains 14 residues. Germline V gene lookup returns CDR1 SGHRS and CDR2 YFSETQ. V lost 6 bases, J lost 6 bases, and 6 bases stayed unmatched. TCRdb keeps only in-frame clones here, not all; method: immunoSEQ multiplex PCR. The sample carries about 300,000 clones, more than 75% recorded once. This sequence was found in a young woman who had recovered from COVID-19. Sequenced sample: PBMCs or T cells enriched from blood (not recorded which). This chain connects TRBV5-1 to TRBJ2-2, with 9 bases aligning to TRBD1. CDR3 in amino acids: CASKTGGKAGELFF. The CDR3 DNA sequence: TGCGCCAGCAAGACAGGGGGTAAGGCCGGGGAGCTGTTTTTT.